This section outlines one T cell receptor beta chain sequence together with its context. CD4+CD25+CD127- Tregs, CD4+CD25- non-Tregs, CD4 and CD8 cells were sorted. These data come from a study of Tregs in tolerant kidney transplant recipients. Study as a whole: The nonmyeloablative bone marrow transplants came from related graft donors, with transient mixed chimerism.

Assay used: immunoSEQ multiplex PCR; TCRdb lists only in-frame clones, some missing. The sample lists approximately 93,000 clones; roughly 93% were seen once. Germline lookup yields CDR1 LGHNA and CDR2 YSLEER. The V end was cut by 0 bases, the J end by 4 bases, with 12 bases between. This CDR3 comprises 15 residues. This sequence originates from a human donor who received a combined kidney and bone marrow transplant. V and J are TRBV4-3 and TRBJ1-2; a possible D gene is TRBD1 (5 bases). Sequenced here: CD4+ T cells from blood, sampled before the transplant. The CDR3 region has the DNA TGCGCCAGCAGCCAAGAGGCAGGACATTCCTATGGCTACACCTTC. It translates to CASSQEAGHSYGYTF.